This T cell receptor beta chain was identified in a study of blood T cell repertoires in COVID-19. Looking at the study overall: Sources were T cells, B-cell-depleted T cells, or PBMCs; the material itself was cDNA or gDNA.

The CDR3 length is 17 residues. Germline CDR1 SGHVS, CDR2 FQNEAQ. J was trimmed by 5 bases and V by 5 bases; bases with no gene match: 10. This study enrolled people aged 18 to 89 from approximately 24 US geographic areas. Cohort assignment relied on participant-reported clinical history. In the study's own analysis: Quantification of nucleated cells was approximated via reference gene primer amplification. Data came from immunoSEQ multiplex PCR; TCRdb stores just in-frame clones and leaves some out. For V, J and clone size, that table is used; D and trimming come from the DNA. The sample yields about 300,000 clones, approximately 85% seen once.

The material sequenced was PBMCs or T cells enriched from blood (not recorded which). This sequence originates from a man younger than 45 who had recovered from COVID-19. The V and J genes are TRBV7-8 and TRBJ1-6; TRBD1 aligns across 9 bases. CDR3 region: CASSLRTGANDNSPLHF. The CDR3 bases are TGTGCCAGCAGCCTCAGGACAGGGGCTAACGATAATTCACCCCTCCACTTT. The full variable domain, in which reference TRBV7-8 and TRBJ1-6 provide the parts outside the CDR3, is GAGVSQSPRYKVAKRGQDVALRCDPISGHVSLFWYQQALGQGPEFLTYFQNEAQLDKSGLPSDRFFAERPEGSVSTLKIQRTQQEDSAVYLCASSLRTGANDNSPLHFGNGTRLTVT.